This T cell receptor (beta chain) was obtained from a study of T-cell reconstitution after alpha-beta-depleted transplantation in children. Study-wide results and caveats: A year post-transplant, T-cell counts and diversity derived mostly from newly produced T cells. Some patients' high day-60 TCRbeta diversity was traced to surviving recipient T cells and thymic progenitors. Several hundred expanded graft clones reportedly gave rise to the alpha-beta T cells present about two months after transplant.

This sample's TCRbeta library carried unique molecular identifier barcodes. TCRdb itself ran the PCR reads through MiXCR, one entry per CDR3 protein. The profile shows 800,000 to 1,000,000 distinct CDR3 sequences, about 29% of them singletons. As concerns this clonotype: Its cognate antigen is unknown.

CDR3 length equals 14 residues. Per germline, CDR1 DFQATT and CDR2 SNEGSKA (reference sequence). V dropped 4 bases and J dropped 8; count of bases not matched to a gene: 8. The sequences come from PBMCs, mostly from graft donor cells, collected 360 days after TCRalphabeta/CD19-depleted stem cell transplant. The receptor was isolated from a boy in the first two years of life who had a stem cell transplant for SCID, so the T cells may come from the graft donor. The chain employs TRBV20-1 and TRBJ2-1, with TRBD1 matching over 10 bases. CDR3 in DNA: TGCAGTGCTACGGACAGGGGGAATTGGTATGAGCAGTTCTTC. Protein sequence: CSATDRGNWYEQFF.